A selection of T cell receptor beta chains follows, all from one sample in a study of CD8+ T cells in alopecia areata. Some clones are missing from TCRdb's copy, which holds only in-frame ones; the method was immunoSEQ multiplex PCR. The sample contains some 110,000 clones, about 61% of which appear only once. The sample comprised CD4+ T cells sorted from blood. The receptor source for this set is a human donor in good health. Each CDR3 is given with its conserved first and last residue. Fields, in order: D gene, clone size, J gene, V gene, CDR3 DNA, CDR3 protein. D genes are given only for firm matches. Clone size is stated in some rows and not others, as once, few, many or a class when expanded.

d_gene: NA
abundance: few
j_gene: TRBJ2-1
v_gene: TRBV7-2
CDR3nt: TGTGCCAGCAGCTCCCCTACGAATGAGCAGTTCTTC
CDR3aa: CASSSPTNEQFF

d_gene: NA
abundance: NA
j_gene: TRBJ2-3
v_gene: TRBV2
CDR3nt: TGTGCCAGCAAGGCTAGCACAGATACGCAGTATTTT
CDR3aa: CASKASTDTQYF

d_gene: NA
abundance: NA
j_gene: TRBJ1-1
v_gene: TRBV30
CDR3nt: TGTGCCTGGAGTGCCTCAAACACTGAAGCTTTCTTT
CDR3aa: CAWSASNTEAFF

d_gene: NA
abundance: few
j_gene: TRBJ1-6
v_gene: TRBV27
CDR3nt: TGTGCCAGCAGTTTCGGACAGACCTATAATTCACCCCTCCACTTT
CDR3aa: CASSFGQTYNSPLHF

d_gene: TRBD2
abundance: NA
j_gene: TRBJ2-1
v_gene: TRBV7-7
CDR3nt: TGTGCCAGCAGCTACACCAGCGGGGCTCCCTACAATGAGCAGTTCTTC
CDR3aa: CASSYTSGAPYNEQFF

d_gene: NA
abundance: NA
j_gene: TRBJ2-5
v_gene: TRBV30
CDR3nt: TGTGCCTGGAGTGGCGGCTCCCTGGTAACCCAGTACTTC
CDR3aa: CAWSGGSLVTQYF

d_gene: NA
abundance: NA
j_gene: TRBJ2-3
v_gene: TRBV29-1
CDR3nt: TGCAGCGTTGACGACGGTAGCACAGATACGCAGTATTTT
CDR3aa: CSVDDGSTDTQYF

d_gene: NA
abundance: NA
j_gene: TRBJ2-3
v_gene: TRBV29-1
CDR3nt: TGCAGTTTAACCGGCAGCACAGATACGCAGTATTTT
CDR3aa: CSLTGSTDTQYF

d_gene: TRBD1
abundance: NA
j_gene: TRBJ1-5
v_gene: TRBV4-1
CDR3nt: TGCGCCAGCAGCCAAGATAGAGGACAGGCGGAGCCCCAGCATTTT
CDR3aa: CASSQDRGQAEPQHF

d_gene: NA
abundance: NA
j_gene: TRBJ1-5
v_gene: TRBV29-1
CDR3nt: TGCAGCGTCCTGGGGCAGGGGAGCAATCAGCCCCAGCATTTT
CDR3aa: CSVLGQGSNQPQHF

d_gene: NA
abundance: NA
j_gene: TRBJ2-3
v_gene: TRBV29-1
CDR3nt: TGCAGCGTTGAAGATCTAGAAGGGTGGTACGACACAGATACGCAGTATTTT
CDR3aa: CSVEDLEGWYDTDTQYF

d_gene: NA
abundance: NA
j_gene: TRBJ1-2
v_gene: TRBV4-1
CDR3nt: TGCGCCAGCAGCCAGGGGACGGACTGGGGCTACACCTTC
CDR3aa: CASSQGTDWGYTF

d_gene: TRBD1
abundance: NA
j_gene: TRBJ2-5
v_gene: TRBV5-1
CDR3nt: TGCGCCAGCAGCATGCTGGGACAGGGGCAAGAGACCCAGTACTTC
CDR3aa: CASSMLGQGQETQYF

d_gene: TRBD2
abundance: NA
j_gene: TRBJ2-1
v_gene: TRBV10-2
CDR3nt: TGCGCCAGCAGTGAGAAAGGACTAGCTTTCTACAATGAGCAGTTCTTC
CDR3aa: CASSEKGLAFYNEQFF

d_gene: NA
abundance: NA
j_gene: TRBJ2-2
v_gene: TRBV7-3
CDR3nt: TGTGCCAGCAGCCTCTCGAACACCGGGGAGCTGTTTTTT
CDR3aa: CASSLSNTGELFF

d_gene: NA
abundance: NA
j_gene: TRBJ1-6
v_gene: TRBV5-4
CDR3nt: TGTGCCAGCAGCTTGGCGGCTGGGGGGAGTTCACCCCTCCACTTT
CDR3aa: CASSLAAGGSSPLHF

d_gene: NA
abundance: NA
j_gene: TRBJ1-1
v_gene: TRBV29-1
CDR3nt: TGCAGCGTTGGAGGTAACAGGGTTAACACTGAAGCTTTCTTT
CDR3aa: CSVGGNRVNTEAFF

d_gene: NA
abundance: NA
j_gene: TRBJ2-1
v_gene: TRBV4-2
CDR3nt: TGTGCCAGCAGTTATCAGGGTGTCGAACAGTTCTTC
CDR3aa: CASSYQGVEQFF

d_gene: NA
abundance: NA
j_gene: TRBJ2-3
v_gene: TRBV29-1
CDR3nt: TGCAGCGTTGAAAGGTTACAAGATACGCAGTATTTT
CDR3aa: CSVERLQDTQYF

d_gene: TRBD2
abundance: few
j_gene: TRBJ2-5
v_gene: TRBV30
CDR3nt: TGTGCCTGGAGGGGAGCCAGCGGGGTGACTAAGACCCAGTACTTC
CDR3aa: CAWRGASGVTKTQYF

d_gene: TRBD1
abundance: few
j_gene: TRBJ2-7
v_gene: TRBV6-7
CDR3nt: TGTGCCAGCAGTTCCCGGGACAGGGGGGTCTACGAGCAGTACTTC
CDR3aa: CASSSRDRGVYEQYF

d_gene: TRBD2
abundance: few
j_gene: TRBJ2-5
v_gene: TRBV7-2
CDR3nt: TGTGCCAGCAGCTCGTTCGGAAATCATGGGAGCAGGGAGGGAAAGACCCAGTACTTC
CDR3aa: CASSSFGNHGSREGKTQYF

d_gene: TRBD2
abundance: NA
j_gene: TRBJ2-3
v_gene: TRBV5-6
CDR3nt: TGTGCCAGCAGCCCGAGGACTAGCGGGGTCGCAGATACGCAGTATTTT
CDR3aa: CASSPRTSGVADTQYF

d_gene: NA
abundance: NA
j_gene: TRBJ1-6
v_gene: TRBV6-5
CDR3nt: TGTGCCAGCAAATCTTGGAATAATTCACCCCTCCACTTT
CDR3aa: CASKSWNNSPLHF

d_gene: NA
abundance: many
j_gene: TRBJ1-3
v_gene: TRBV7-2
CDR3nt: TGTGCCAGCAGCTTAATGGGAGGGCTCTCTGGAAACACCATATATTTT
CDR3aa: CASSLMGGLSGNTIYF

d_gene: NA
abundance: NA
j_gene: TRBJ2-6
v_gene: TRBV9
CDR3nt: TGTGCCAGCAGCGTAGTCTCCTCTGGGGCCAACGTCCTGACTTTC
CDR3aa: CASSVVSSGANVLTF

d_gene: TRBD1
abundance: many
j_gene: TRBJ2-4
v_gene: TRBV7-9
CDR3nt: TGTGCCAGCAGCGTAGGGGACAGGGGAGCCAAAAACATTCAGTACTTC
CDR3aa: CASSVGDRGAKNIQYF

d_gene: NA
abundance: NA
j_gene: TRBJ1-5
v_gene: TRBV7-2
CDR3nt: TGTGCCAGCAGCCTAAGTCGGAATCAGCCCCAGCATTTT
CDR3aa: CASSLSRNQPQHF

d_gene: NA
abundance: NA
j_gene: TRBJ2-3
v_gene: TRBV6-5
CDR3nt: TGTGCCACCCAGTACCAGGGGAAAACAGATACGCAGTATTTT
CDR3aa: CATQYQGKTDTQYF

d_gene: TRBD2
abundance: NA
j_gene: TRBJ2-5
v_gene: TRBV4-2
CDR3nt: TGTGCCAGCAGCCAAGATGGAAGCGGGGGGGCGGCGGAGGAGACCCAGTACTTC
CDR3aa: CASSQDGSGGAAEETQYF

d_gene: NA
abundance: NA
j_gene: TRBJ2-5
v_gene: TRBV18
CDR3nt: TGTGCCAGCTCACCGGTCAGGGAAGAGACCCAGTACTTC
CDR3aa: CASSPVREETQYF

d_gene: TRBD1
abundance: NA
j_gene: TRBJ2-4
v_gene: TRBV7-9
CDR3nt: TGTGCCAGCAGCCTCTCCCCGGGGGGGACAGGGGGCGGTAGAAACATTCAGTACTTC
CDR3aa: CASSLSPGGTGGGRNIQYF

d_gene: TRBD1
abundance: NA
j_gene: TRBJ1-2
v_gene: TRBV6-5
CDR3nt: TGTGCCAGCAGAGGGACAGGGGGCGCCGGCTATGGCTACACCTTC
CDR3aa: CASRGTGGAGYGYTF

d_gene: NA
abundance: NA
j_gene: TRBJ2-7
v_gene: TRBV2
CDR3nt: TGTGCCAGCAGCCGGGACTTTTACGAGCAGTACTTC
CDR3aa: CASSRDFYEQYF

d_gene: NA
abundance: few
j_gene: TRBJ2-3
v_gene: TRBV30
CDR3nt: TGTGCCTGGAGCGGAGGCCAGAGCACAGATACGCAGTATTTT
CDR3aa: CAWSGGQSTDTQYF

d_gene: TRBD1
abundance: NA
j_gene: TRBJ2-7
v_gene: TRBV30
CDR3nt: TGTGCCTGGAGTGTACAGCCCCTGACAGGGTCTGAGCAGTACTTC
CDR3aa: CAWSVQPLTGSEQYF

d_gene: TRBD1
abundance: few
j_gene: TRBJ1-1
v_gene: TRBV19
CDR3nt: TGTGCCAGTAGTCCTGGGACAGGTAGGGACACTGAAGCTTTCTTT
CDR3aa: CASSPGTGRDTEAFF

d_gene: TRBD1
abundance: few
j_gene: TRBJ1-2
v_gene: TRBV6-5
CDR3nt: TGTGCCAGCAGTCGGACAGGTCCTAACTATGGCTACACCTTC
CDR3aa: CASSRTGPNYGYTF